This TCR beta chain was sequenced during a study of cytomegalovirus exposure and HLA in healthy donors. Primers: 60 Vbeta forward and 13 Jbeta reverse. The protocol was immunoSEQ multiplex PCR, while the TCRdb copy is restricted to in-frame clones and leaves out a portion. The data contain approximately 150,000 clones, roughly four fifths of them singletons. The CDR3 contains 15 residues. The germline CDR1 and CDR2 sequences are MNHEY and SVGAGI. Trimming took 6 bases from V and 4 from J; bases not matched to a gene: 7. This TCR came from a young man in good health and CMV-seropositive. Sequencing was carried out using PBMCs. V is TRBV6-5 and J is TRBJ2-3; 10 nucleotides align to TRBD2. The CDR3 coding sequence is TGTGCCAGCAGCCAAGCGGGAGGGCCAGCAGATACGCAGTATTTT. Translated: CASSQAGGPADTQYF.